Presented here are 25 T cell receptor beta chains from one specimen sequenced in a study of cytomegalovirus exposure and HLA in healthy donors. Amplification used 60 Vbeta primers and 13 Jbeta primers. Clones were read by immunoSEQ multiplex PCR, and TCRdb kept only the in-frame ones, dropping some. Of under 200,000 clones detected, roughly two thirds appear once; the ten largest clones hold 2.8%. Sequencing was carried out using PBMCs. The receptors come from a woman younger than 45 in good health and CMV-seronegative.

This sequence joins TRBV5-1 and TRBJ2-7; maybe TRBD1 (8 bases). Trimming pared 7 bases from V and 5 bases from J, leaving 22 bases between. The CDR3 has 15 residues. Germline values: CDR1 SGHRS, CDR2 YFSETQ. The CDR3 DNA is TGCGCCAGCTTCCGGGGGGCAGGGGGCAGGAACGAGCAGTACTTC. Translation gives CASFRGAGGRNEQYF.

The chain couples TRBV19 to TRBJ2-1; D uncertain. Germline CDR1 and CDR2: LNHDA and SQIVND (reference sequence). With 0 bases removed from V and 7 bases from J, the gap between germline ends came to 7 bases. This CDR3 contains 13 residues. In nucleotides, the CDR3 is TGTGCCAGTAGTATAGACAGGTCGAATGAGCAGTTCTTC. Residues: CASSIDRSNEQFF.

DNA of the CDR3: TGTGCCAGCAGCGTAGGGTTTTTGGCAGGGAGGGCGTCCTATAATTCACCCCTCCACTTT. This sequence encodes CASSVGFLAGRASYNSPLHF. This rearrangement joins TRBV9 to TRBJ1-6; maybe TRBD1 (5 bases). The CDR3 contains 20 residues. Germline CDR1 SGDLS, CDR2 YYNGEE. Between the trimmed V and J ends, which lost 0 bases and 1 base, there was a span of 20 bases.

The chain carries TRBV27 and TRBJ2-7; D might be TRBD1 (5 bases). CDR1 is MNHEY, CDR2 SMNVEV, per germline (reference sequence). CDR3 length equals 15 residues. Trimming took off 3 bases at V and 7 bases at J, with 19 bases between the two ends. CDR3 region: CASSFSSGRPGEQYF. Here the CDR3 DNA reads TGTGCCAGCAGTTTTTCTTCAGGGCGTCCAGGGGAGCAGTACTTC.

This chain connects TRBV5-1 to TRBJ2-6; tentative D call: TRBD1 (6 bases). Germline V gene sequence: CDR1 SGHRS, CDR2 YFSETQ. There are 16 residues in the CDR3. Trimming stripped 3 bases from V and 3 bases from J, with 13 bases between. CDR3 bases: TGCGCCAGCAGCTCGGACAGACCGGGTGGGGCCAACGTCCTGACTTTC. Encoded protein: CASSSDRPGGANVLTF. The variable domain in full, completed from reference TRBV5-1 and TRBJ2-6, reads KAGVTQTPRYLIKTRGQQVTLSCSPISGHRSVSWYQQTPGQGLQFLFEYFSETQRNKGNFPGRFSGRQFSNSRSEMNVSTLELGDSALYLCASSSDRPGGANVLTFGAGSRLTVL.

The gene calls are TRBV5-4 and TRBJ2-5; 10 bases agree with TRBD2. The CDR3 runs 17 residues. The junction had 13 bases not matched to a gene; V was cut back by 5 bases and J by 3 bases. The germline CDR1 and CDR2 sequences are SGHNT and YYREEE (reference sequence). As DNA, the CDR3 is TGTGCCAGCAGTCCCTTCCGCAAGCGGGGGGGCGAAGAGACCCAGTACTTC. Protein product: CASSPFRKRGGEETQYF. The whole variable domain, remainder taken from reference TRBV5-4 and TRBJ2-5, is ETGVTQSPTHLIKTRGQQVTLRCSSQSGHNTVSWYQQALGQGPQFIFQYYREEENGRGNFPPRFSGLQFPNYSSELNVNALELDDSALYLCASSPFRKRGGEETQYFGPGTRLLVL.

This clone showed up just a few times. This CDR3 is CASSLGSPGQALKQYF. The CDR3 DNA follows: TGTGCCAGCAGCTTGGGGTCCCCGGGACAGGCCCTAAAGCAGTACTTC. The chain has TRBV5-4 and TRBJ2-7, with 8 bases aligning to TRBD1. The CDR3 extends over 16 amino acids. Germline CDR1 SGHNT, CDR2 YYREEE (reference sequence). V lost 0 bases and J lost 8; bases outside the gene matches: 13.

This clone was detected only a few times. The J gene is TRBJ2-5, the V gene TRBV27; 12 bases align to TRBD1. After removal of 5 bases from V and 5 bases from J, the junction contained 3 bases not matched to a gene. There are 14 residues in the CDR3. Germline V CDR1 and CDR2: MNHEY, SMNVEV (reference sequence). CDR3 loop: CASSGTGGWETQYF. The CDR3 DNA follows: TGTGCCAGCAGTGGGACAGGGGGCTGGGAGACCCAGTACTTC.

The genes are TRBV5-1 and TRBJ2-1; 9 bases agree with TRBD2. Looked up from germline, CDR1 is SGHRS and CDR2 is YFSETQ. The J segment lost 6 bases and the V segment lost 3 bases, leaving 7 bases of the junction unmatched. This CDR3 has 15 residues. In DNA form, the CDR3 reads TGCGCCAGCAGCTCTCAAGCGGGGGGCGCCAATGAGCAGTTCTTC. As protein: CASSSQAGGANEQFF.

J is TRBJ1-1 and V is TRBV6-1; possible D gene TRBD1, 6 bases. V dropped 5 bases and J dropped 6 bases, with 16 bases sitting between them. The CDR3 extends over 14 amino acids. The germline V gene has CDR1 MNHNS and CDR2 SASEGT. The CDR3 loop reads CASSPRTGRAEAFF. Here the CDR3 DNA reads TGTGCCAGCAGTCCCCGTACAGGGAGGGCTGAAGCTTTCTTT.

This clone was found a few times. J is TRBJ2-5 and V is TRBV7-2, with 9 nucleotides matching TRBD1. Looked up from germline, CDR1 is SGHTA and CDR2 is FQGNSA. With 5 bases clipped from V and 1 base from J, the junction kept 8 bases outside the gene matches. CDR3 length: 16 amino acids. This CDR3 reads CASSQRDRDLQETQYF. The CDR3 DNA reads TGTGCCAGCAGCCAACGGGACAGGGACCTCCAAGAGACCCAGTACTTC.

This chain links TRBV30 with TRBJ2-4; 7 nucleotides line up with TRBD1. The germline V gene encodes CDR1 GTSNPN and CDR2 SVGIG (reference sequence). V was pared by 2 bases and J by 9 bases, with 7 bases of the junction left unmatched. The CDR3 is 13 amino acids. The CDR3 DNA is TGTGCCTGGAGTCTCAGGGACAGCGGCATTCAGTACTTC. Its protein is CAWSLRDSGIQYF.

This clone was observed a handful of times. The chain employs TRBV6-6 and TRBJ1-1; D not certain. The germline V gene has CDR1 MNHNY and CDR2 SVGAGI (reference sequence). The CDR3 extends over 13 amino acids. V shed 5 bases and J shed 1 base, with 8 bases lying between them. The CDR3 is CASSLPQNTEAFF. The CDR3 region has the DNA TGTGCCAGCAGTCTACCCCAGAACACTGAAGCTTTCTTT.

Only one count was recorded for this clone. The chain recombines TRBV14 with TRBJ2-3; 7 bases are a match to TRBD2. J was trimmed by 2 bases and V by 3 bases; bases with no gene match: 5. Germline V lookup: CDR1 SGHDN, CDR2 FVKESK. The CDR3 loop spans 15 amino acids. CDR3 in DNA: TGTGCCAGCAGCCACGTGGGAGGGTACACAGATACGCAGTATTTT. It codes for CASSHVGGYTDTQYF.

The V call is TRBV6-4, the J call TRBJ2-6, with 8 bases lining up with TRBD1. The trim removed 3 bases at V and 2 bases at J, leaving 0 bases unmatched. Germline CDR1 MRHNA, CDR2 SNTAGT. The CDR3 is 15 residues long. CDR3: CASSEDRAGANVLTF. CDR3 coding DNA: TGTGCCAGCAGTGAGGACAGGGCTGGGGCCAACGTCCTGACTTTC.

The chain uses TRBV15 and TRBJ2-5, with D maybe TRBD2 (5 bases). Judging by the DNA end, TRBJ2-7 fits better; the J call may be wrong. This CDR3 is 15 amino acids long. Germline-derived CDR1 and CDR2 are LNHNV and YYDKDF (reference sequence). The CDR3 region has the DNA TGTGCCACCAGCCCGCATGGAGGCGGGTCCTACGAGCAGTACTTC. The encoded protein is CATSPHGGGSYEQYF.

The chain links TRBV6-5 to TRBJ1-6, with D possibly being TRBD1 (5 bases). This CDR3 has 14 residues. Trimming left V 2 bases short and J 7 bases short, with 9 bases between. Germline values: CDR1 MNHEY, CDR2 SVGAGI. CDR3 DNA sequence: TGTGCCAGCAGTTACGGGGCGAGGAATTCACCCCTCCACTTT. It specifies CASSYGARNSPLHF.

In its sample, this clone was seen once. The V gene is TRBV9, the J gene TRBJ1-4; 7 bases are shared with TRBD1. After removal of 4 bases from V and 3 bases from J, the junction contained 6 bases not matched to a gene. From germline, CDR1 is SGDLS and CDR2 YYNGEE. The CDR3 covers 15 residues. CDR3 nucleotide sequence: TGTGCCAGCAGCTTTTCGACAGGGTCTAATGAAAAACTGTTTTTT. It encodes CASSFSTGSNEKLFF.

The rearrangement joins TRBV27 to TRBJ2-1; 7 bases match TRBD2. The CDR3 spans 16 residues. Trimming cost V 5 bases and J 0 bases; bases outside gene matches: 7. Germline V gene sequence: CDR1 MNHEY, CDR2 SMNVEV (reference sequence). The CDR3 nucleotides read TGTGCCAGCAGTCAACTAGCGCGCAGCTCCTACAATGAGCAGTTCTTC. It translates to CASSQLARSSYNEQFF.

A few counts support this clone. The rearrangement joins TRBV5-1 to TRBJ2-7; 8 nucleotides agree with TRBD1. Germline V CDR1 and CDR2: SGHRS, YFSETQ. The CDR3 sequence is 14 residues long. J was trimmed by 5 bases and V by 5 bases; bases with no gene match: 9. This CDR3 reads CASRRDRGRDEQYF. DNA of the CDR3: TGCGCCAGCAGACGCGACAGGGGAAGGGACGAGCAGTACTTC. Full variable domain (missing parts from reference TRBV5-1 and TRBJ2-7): KAGVTQTPRYLIKTRGQQVTLSCSPISGHRSVSWYQQTPGQGLQFLFEYFSETQRNKGNFPGRFSGRQFSNSRSEMNVSTLELGDSALYLCASRRDRGRDEQYFGPGTRLTVT.

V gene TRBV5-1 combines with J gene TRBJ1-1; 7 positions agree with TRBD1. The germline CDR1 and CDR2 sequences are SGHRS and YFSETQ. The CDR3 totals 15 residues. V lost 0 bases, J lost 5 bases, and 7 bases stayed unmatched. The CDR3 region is CASSLDSGGETEAFF. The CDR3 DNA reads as TGCGCCAGCAGCTTGGATTCAGGGGGAGAAACTGAAGCTTTCTTT.

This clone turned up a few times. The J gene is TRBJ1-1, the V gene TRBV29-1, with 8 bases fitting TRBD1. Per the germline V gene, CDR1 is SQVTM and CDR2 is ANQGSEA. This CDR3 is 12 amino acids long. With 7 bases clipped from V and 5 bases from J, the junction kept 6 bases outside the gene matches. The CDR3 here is CSAGQGKTEAFF. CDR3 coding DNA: TGCAGCGCTGGACAGGGAAAGACTGAAGCTTTCTTT. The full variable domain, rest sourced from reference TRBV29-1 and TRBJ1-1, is SAVISQKPSRDICQRGTSLTIQCQVDSQVTMMFWYRQQPGQSLTLIATANQGSEATYESGFVIDKFPISRPNLTFSTLTVSNMSPEDSSIYLCSAGQGKTEAFFGQGTRLTVV.

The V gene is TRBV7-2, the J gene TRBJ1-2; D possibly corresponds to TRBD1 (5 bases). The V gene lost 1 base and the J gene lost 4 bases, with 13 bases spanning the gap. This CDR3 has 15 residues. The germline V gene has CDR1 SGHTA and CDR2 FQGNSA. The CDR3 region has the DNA TGTGCCAGCAGCTTAGGGGATGGGGGGAGCTATGGCTACACCTTC. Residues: CASSLGDGGSYGYTF.

CDR3 nucleotides: TGTGCCAGCAGCTTAGTTCAGGGGGCTTCCGGGGAGCTGTTTTTT. Protein: CASSLVQGASGELFF. V gene TRBV7-6 combines with J gene TRBJ2-2; 8 bases agree with TRBD1. The CDR3 runs to 15 residues. Germline CDR1 SGHVS, CDR2 FNYEAQ. J was trimmed by 6 bases and V by 1 base; bases with no gene match: 4.

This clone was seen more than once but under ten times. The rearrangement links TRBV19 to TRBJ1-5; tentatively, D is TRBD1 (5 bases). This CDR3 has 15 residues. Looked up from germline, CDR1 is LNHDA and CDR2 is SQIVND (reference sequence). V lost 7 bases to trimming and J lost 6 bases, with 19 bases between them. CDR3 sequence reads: CASKEGIVESQPQHF. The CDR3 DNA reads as TGTGCCAGTAAGGAGGGGATTGTTGAGAGTCAGCCCCAGCATTTT.